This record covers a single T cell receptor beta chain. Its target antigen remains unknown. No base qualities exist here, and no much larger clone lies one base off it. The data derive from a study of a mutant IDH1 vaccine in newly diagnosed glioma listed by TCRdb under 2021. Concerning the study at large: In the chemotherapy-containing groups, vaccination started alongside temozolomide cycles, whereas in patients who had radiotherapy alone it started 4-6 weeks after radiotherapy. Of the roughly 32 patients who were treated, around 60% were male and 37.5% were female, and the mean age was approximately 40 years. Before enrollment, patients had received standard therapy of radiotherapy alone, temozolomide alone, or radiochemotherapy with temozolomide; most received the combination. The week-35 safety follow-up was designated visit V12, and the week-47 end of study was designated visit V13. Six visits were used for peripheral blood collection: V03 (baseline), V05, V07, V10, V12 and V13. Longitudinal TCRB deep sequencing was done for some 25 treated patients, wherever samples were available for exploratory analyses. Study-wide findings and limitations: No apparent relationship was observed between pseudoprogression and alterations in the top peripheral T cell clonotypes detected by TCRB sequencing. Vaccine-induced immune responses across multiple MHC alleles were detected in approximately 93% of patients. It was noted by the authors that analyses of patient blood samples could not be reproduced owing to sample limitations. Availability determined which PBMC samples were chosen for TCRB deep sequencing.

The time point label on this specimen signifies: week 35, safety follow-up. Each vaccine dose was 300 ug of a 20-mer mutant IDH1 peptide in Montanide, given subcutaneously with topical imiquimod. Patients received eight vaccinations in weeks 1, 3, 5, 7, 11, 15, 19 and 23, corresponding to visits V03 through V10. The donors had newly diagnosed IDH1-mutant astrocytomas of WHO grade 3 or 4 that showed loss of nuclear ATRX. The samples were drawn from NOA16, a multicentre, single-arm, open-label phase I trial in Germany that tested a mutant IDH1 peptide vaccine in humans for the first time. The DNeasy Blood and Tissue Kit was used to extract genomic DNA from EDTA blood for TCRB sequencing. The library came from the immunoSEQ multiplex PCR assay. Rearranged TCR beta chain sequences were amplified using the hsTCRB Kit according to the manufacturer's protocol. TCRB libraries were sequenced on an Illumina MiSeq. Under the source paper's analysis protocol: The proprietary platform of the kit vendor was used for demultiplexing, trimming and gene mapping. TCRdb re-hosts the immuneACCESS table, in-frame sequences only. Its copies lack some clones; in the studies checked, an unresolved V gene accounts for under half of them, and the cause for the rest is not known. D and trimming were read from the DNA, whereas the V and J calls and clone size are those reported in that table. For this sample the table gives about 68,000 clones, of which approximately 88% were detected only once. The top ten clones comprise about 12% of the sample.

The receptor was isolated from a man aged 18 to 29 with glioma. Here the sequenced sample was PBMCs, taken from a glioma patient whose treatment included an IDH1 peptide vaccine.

The CDR3 in this case is CASSEWGTEAFF. The nucleotides are TGTGCCAGCAGTGAATGGGGCACTGAAGCTTTCTTT. The V and J segments used are TRBV25-1 and TRBJ1-1, with the D segment identity uncertain. The junction shows trimming of 1 base on V and 4 bases on J, plus 4 bases between the germline ends. The CDR3 measures 12 amino acids from cysteine to phenylalanine. Left in the record is the CDR3 DNA by itself, 36 bases read in frame from the first base. Sequences MGHDK (CDR1) and SYGVNS (CDR2) are obtained from the germline V gene. Outside the CDR3, residues come from the reference TRBV25-1 and TRBJ1-1 proteins, so the full variable domain is: EADIYQTPRYLVIGTGKKITLECSQTMGHDKMYWYQQDPGMELHLIHYSYGVNSTEKGDLSSESTVSRIRTEHFPLTLESARPSHTSQYLCASSEWGTEAFFGQGTRLTVV.